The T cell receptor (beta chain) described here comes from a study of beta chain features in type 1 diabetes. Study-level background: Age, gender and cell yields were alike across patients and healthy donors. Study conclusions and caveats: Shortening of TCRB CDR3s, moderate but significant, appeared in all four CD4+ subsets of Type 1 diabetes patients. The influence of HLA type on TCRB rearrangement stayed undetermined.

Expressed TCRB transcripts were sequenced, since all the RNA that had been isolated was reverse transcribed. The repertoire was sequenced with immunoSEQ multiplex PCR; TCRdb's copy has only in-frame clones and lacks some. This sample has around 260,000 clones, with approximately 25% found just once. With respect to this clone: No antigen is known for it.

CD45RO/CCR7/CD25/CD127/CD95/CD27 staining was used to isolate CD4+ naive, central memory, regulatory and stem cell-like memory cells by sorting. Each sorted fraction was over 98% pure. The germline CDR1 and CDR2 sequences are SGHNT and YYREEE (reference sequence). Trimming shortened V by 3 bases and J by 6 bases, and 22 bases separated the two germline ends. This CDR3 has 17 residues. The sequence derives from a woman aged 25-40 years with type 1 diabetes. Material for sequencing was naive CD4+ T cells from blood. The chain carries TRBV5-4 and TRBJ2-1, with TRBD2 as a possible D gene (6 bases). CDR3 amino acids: CASSSTLGRGFGNEQFF. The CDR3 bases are TGTGCCAGCAGCTCGACTCTGGGCCGGGGGTTCGGCAATGAGCAGTTCTTC.